This TCR beta chain was documented in a study of glioma-infiltrating T cells. The iRepertoire nested amplicon-rescue multiplex PCR amplified TCR alpha and beta CDR3s from RNA. One-step reverse transcription and amplification started from around 100-400 ng of tissue mRNA or PBMC total RNA. TCRdb reprocessed the multiplex PCR reads with MiXCR, giving one entry per CDR3 protein. This table has 100,000 to 150,000 distinct CDR3 sequences, roughly 24% appearing once. General study points: Gliomas, especially low-grade, showed above-expected tissue-blood divergence; non-neoplastic patients showed below.

This clonotype was recorded at least ten times. Antigen unknown. Sequenced: glioma tissue, nonneoplastic brain tissue, or PBMCs (not recorded which). The receptor's source is a human donor with low-grade glioma or glioblastoma, undergoing nonglioma brain surgery, or in good health (not recorded which).

The CDR3, as DNA: TGTGCCAGCAGCCTACCACAGGGGCAGGGGGAGCAGTACTTC. Its protein product is CASSLPQGQGEQYF. The V and J genes are TRBV28 and TRBJ2-7; 7 nucleotides match TRBD1. The CDR3 is made up of 14 amino acids. The V segment lost 6 bases and the J segment 7 bases; nucleotides outside the gene matches: 12. CDR1 is MDHEN, CDR2 SYDVKM, per germline.